One sample yielded the 5 T cell receptor beta chains listed below, sequenced in a study of shared clonotypes between healthy human individuals. Sequencing used immunoSEQ multiplex PCR; TCRdb keeps in-frame clones, though not all of them. The sample has some 2,500,000 clones, around 90% seen once. The material sequenced was naive CD4+ T cells from PBMCs. Described subset: CD45RA+ positively selected. The source is a man younger than 30 in good health. Some clones in this sample may be carry-over from other donors' samples.

With respect to this clone: Other DNA sequences from this sample encode an identical CDR3 as well. The chain carries TRBV29-1 and TRBJ2-3; no reliable D call. Germline lookup yields CDR1 SQVTM and CDR2 ANQGSEA. The CDR3 is 11 amino acids. The V end lost 4 bases, the J end lost 5 bases, and 7 bases lay between the germline ends. CDR3 region: CSVARVDTQYF. The CDR3 coding sequence is TGCAGCGTTGCCCGAGTAGATACGCAGTATTTT.

The rearrangement joins TRBV5-1 to TRBJ1-1, with D possibly being TRBD1 (5 bases). The CDR3 spans 15 residues. Trimming cost V 0 bases and J 5 bases, with 14 bases left between them. Germline V gene lookup returns CDR1 SGHRS and CDR2 YFSETQ. CDR3 sequence (DNA): TGCGCCAGCAGCTTGGACGGCAGGGATGGGACTGAAGCTTTCTTT. Its translation: CASSLDGRDGTEAFF. Full variable domain (rest looked up from reference TRBV5-1 and TRBJ1-1): KAGVTQTPRYLIKTRGQQVTLSCSPISGHRSVSWYQQTPGQGLQFLFEYFSETQRNKGNFPGRFSGRQFSNSRSEMNVSTLELGDSALYLCASSLDGRDGTEAFFGQGTRLTVV.

The V call is TRBV19, the J call TRBJ1-1; D is ambiguous. The CDR3 is made up of 13 amino acids. The germline V gene encodes CDR1 LNHDA and CDR2 SQIVND (reference sequence). Trimming left V 6 bases short and J 0 bases short, with 8 bases between. CDR3 nucleotides: TGTGCCAGTAGAGGGTACCTGAACACTGAAGCTTTCTTT. Residues: CASRGYLNTEAFF.

The chain joins TRBV5-5 to TRBJ1-2, with D unresolved. CDR1 and CDR2 (germline): SGHKS, YYEKEE (reference sequence). The length of the CDR3 is 15 residues. Trimming took 4 bases from V and 0 from J, leaving 13 bases between them. The CDR3 region is CASSPSGGTNYGYTF. For the CDR3, the DNA is TGTGCCAGCAGCCCTTCCGGCGGTACTAACTATGGCTACACCTTC.

V usage is TRBV4-1 and J usage is TRBJ1-1; D might be TRBD1 (6 bases). CDR3 length equals 14 residues. The V and J ends lost 2 bases and 5 bases respectively, with 12 bases between them. Germline CDR1 and CDR2: MGHRA and YSYEKL. The CDR3 DNA follows: TGCGCCAGCAGCCAACCCAGGGGAGGAACTGAAGCTTTCTTT. Translation gives CASSQPRGGTEAFF.